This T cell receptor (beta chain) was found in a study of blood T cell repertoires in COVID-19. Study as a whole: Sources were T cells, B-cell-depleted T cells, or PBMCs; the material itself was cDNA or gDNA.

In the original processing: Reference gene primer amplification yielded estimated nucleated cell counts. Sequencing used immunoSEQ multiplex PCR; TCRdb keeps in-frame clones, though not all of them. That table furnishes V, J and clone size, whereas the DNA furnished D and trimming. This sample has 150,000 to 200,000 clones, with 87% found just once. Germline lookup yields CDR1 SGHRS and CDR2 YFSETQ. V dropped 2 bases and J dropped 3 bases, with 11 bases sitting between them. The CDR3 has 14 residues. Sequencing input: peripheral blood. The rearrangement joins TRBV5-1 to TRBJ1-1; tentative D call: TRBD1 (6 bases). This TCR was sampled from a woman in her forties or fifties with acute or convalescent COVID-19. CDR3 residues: CASSLGGADTEAFF. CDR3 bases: TGCGCCAGCAGCTTAGGGGGGGCTGACACTGAAGCTTTCTTT.